This passage covers 7 T cell receptor beta chains from one sample sequenced in a study of cytomegalovirus exposure and HLA in healthy donors. PCR was performed using 60 Vbeta and 13 Jbeta primers. Clones were sequenced by immunoSEQ multiplex PCR, and TCRdb holds only the in-frame ones, with some missing. The sample shows some 120,000 clones, approximately 80% of them seen only once. Sample: PBMCs. The receptors derive from a male donor in good health and CMV-seropositive.

The V and J genes are TRBV19 and TRBJ2-5; 13 nucleotides line up with TRBD2. The CDR3 is 16 residues long. The germline V gene encodes CDR1 LNHDA and CDR2 SQIVND (reference sequence). The junction had 9 bases not matched to a gene; V was cut back by 7 bases and J by 4 bases. The CDR3: CASTPTRTSGGETQYF. DNA of the CDR3: TGTGCCAGTACCCCTACTAGGACTAGCGGGGGAGAGACCCAGTACTTC.

This clone was seen just once. This chain uses TRBV4-3 with TRBJ1-4, with a tentative D call TRBD1 (6 bases). Deletions cut 0 bases from V and 6 bases from J, with 14 bases between. The CDR3 runs to 16 residues. Germline values: CDR1 LGHNA, CDR2 YSLEER. The CDR3 nucleotides are TGCGCCAGCAGCCAAGATCAAGGCAGGGGATATGAAAAACTGTTTTTT. Its translation is CASSQDQGRGYEKLFF.

The J gene is TRBJ2-7, the V gene TRBV9; D is uncertain. CDR1 SGDLS and CDR2 YYNGEE come from the germline V gene. V was pared by 2 bases and J by 2 bases, with 14 bases between. The CDR3 has 15 amino acids. Here the CDR3 reads CASSVAASRPYEQYF. The CDR3 region has the DNA TGTGCCAGCAGCGTGGCAGCGAGTCGCCCCTACGAGCAGTACTTC.

This clone was detected a few times. The chain uses TRBV30 and TRBJ1-1; tentatively, D is TRBD1 (5 bases). CDR3 size: 11 residues. Germline loops: CDR1 GTSNPN, CDR2 SVGIG (reference sequence). V shed 4 bases and J shed 13 bases, with 16 bases lying between them. The CDR3 sequence is CAWTGGRRLFF. CDR3 coding DNA: TGTGCCTGGACCGGGGGTCGGAGGCTTTTCTTT.

The rearrangement uses TRBV7-6 and TRBJ2-3, with a possible D match to TRBD1 (5 bases). CDR3 length: 15 residues. CDR1 is SGHVS, CDR2 FNYEAQ, per germline. V lost 3 bases and J lost 0, with 10 bases in between. The CDR3 region is CASSLRQRSTDTQYF. The CDR3 DNA sequence: TGTGCCAGCAGCTTGCGACAGAGGAGCACAGATACGCAGTATTTT. Based on the CDR3 plus reference TRBV7-6 and TRBJ2-3, the full variable domain is GAGVSQSPRYKVTKRGQDVALRCDPISGHVSLYWYRQALGQGPEFLTYFNYEAQQDKSGLPNDRFSAERPEGSISTLTIQRTEQRDSAMYRCASSLRQRSTDTQYFGPGTRLTVL.

The chain combines TRBV6-1 with TRBJ2-5; D unclear. The J call is uncertain, as TRBJ2-7 better fits the DNA end. Germline values: CDR1 MNHNS, CDR2 SASEGT. CDR3 length equals 13 residues. CDR3 protein: CASSENSSYEQYF. CDR3 bases: TGTGCCAGCAGTGAAAACAGCTCCTACGAGCAGTACTTC.

The gene calls are TRBV7-2 and TRBJ1-1; unclear D gene. The germline V gene has CDR1 SGHTA and CDR2 FQGNSA. The CDR3 runs to 14 residues. Trimming cost V 5 bases and J 1 base, with 11 bases left between them. The CDR3 protein is CASSVGSGNTEAFF. As DNA, the CDR3 is TGTGCCAGCAGCGTCGGATCGGGGAACACTGAAGCTTTCTTT.